The 22 T cell receptor beta chains listed next were all sequenced from one sample in a study of patients with pleural tuberculosis. TCRdb reprocessed the reads with MiXCR, giving one entry per CDR3 protein. The sample contains tens of thousands of distinct CDR3 sequences, about 6.8% of which appear only once. These TCRs come from a human donor with pleural tuberculosis.

Ten or more counts support this clonotype. This rearrangement joins TRBV4-2 to TRBJ2-3; 9 positions match TRBD1. V was clipped by 2 bases and J by 2 bases; unmatched bases: 5. Germline V gene data show CDR1 as LGHNA and CDR2 as YNFKEQ. This CDR3 spans 16 amino acids. In DNA form, the CDR3 reads TGTGCCAGCAGCCAAATACAGGGGGCGAACACAGATACGCAGTATTTT. Translating gives CASSQIQGANTDTQYF.

Many counts were recorded for this clonotype. The V and J genes are TRBV6-1 and TRBJ2-5, with D perhaps TRBD2 (6 bases). Germline loops: CDR1 MNHNS, CDR2 SASEGT. CDR3 length: 13 residues. V was shortened by 1 base and J by 7 bases, with 10 bases between the two germline ends. CDR3 sequence reads: CASSEGLVGTQYF. DNA for the CDR3: TGTGCCAGCAGTGAAGGACTAGTTGGGACCCAGTACTTC.

In its sample, this clonotype was seen many times. This chain links TRBV28 with TRBJ2-1; 7 nucleotides match TRBD2. The CDR3 is made up of 13 amino acids. The germline CDR1 and CDR2 sequences are MDHEN and SYDVKM. After removal of 10 bases from V and 3 bases from J, the junction contained 6 bases not matched to a gene. Written as DNA, the CDR3 is TGTGCCACCAATCTAGCGGTCTACAATGAGCAGTTCTTC. Amino acids: CATNLAVYNEQFF.

In its sample, this clonotype was seen many times. V is TRBV4-3 and J is TRBJ1-2; possible D gene TRBD1, 6 bases. Germline CDR1 reads LGHNA; CDR2 reads YSLEER. This CDR3 region has 14 residues. V was pared by 2 bases and J by 2 bases, with 9 bases between. Here the CDR3 reads CASSQRTGNYGYTF. In nucleotides, the CDR3 is TGCGCCAGCAGCCAAAGAACAGGGAACTATGGCTACACCTTC.

With respect to this clonotype: With a much larger clone just one base away, this may be a read error. The CDR3 end shows no conserved phenylalanine or tryptophan, and so a read error is likely. The V and J genes are TRBV18 and TRBJ2-5; D is perhaps TRBD1 (5 bases). V lost 5 bases and J lost 7, with 11 bases in between. CDR3 length equals 12 residues. The germline CDR1 and CDR2 sequences are KGHSH and LQKENI. CDR3 coding DNA: TGTGCCAGCTCATCAGACCAGGGGACCCAGTACATC. Protein sequence: CASSSDQGTQYI.

This clonotype was observed many times. This rearrangement joins TRBV4-1 to TRBJ1-2; TRBD1 matches 8 bases. Germline-derived CDR1 and CDR2 are MGHRA and YSYEKL. The CDR3 runs to 15 residues. V trimming: 0 bases; J trimming: 6 bases; junction bases outside the gene matches: 6. CDR3 nucleotide sequence: TGCGCCAGCAGCCAAGATGAACAGGGGGTAGATGGCTACACCTTC. Translated, it gives CASSQDEQGVDGYTF.

Regarding this clonotype: A much larger clone lies a single base off, so this may be a read error. The rearrangement joins TRBV12-3 or TRBV12-4 to TRBJ2-7, with TRBD2 as a possible D gene (6 bases). This CDR3 spans 15 amino acids. This CDR3 reads CARVIGTDDSYEQHV. CDR3 coding DNA: TGTGCCAGGGTCATAGGGACTGACGATTCCTACGAGCAGCACGTC.

This clonotype was observed many times. The chain carries TRBV24-1 and TRBJ2-7; TRBD1 matches at 7 bases. The CDR3 sequence is 13 residues long. The germline CDR1 and CDR2 sequences are KGHDR and SFDVKD. V lost 11 bases, J lost 3 bases, and 9 bases stayed unmatched. The CDR3 DNA reads TGTGCCAAATCCGGGACAGACGACTACGAGCAGTACTTC. This codes for CAKSGTDDYEQYF.

This clonotype was recorded many times. The chain uses TRBV3-1 and TRBJ2-2; D uncertain. Germline V gene sequence: CDR1 LGHDT, CDR2 YNNKEL (reference sequence). The CDR3 length is 14 residues. V was pared by 1 base and J by 2 bases, with 5 bases between. The CDR3 bases are TGTGCCAGCAGCCAAGGGCACAACACCGGGGAGCTGTTTTTT. Protein sequence: CASSQGHNTGELFF.

This clonotype was counted ten times or more. This sequence joins TRBV10-3 and TRBJ1-1; D gene unclear. The CDR3 is 13 residues long. Germline-derived CDR1 and CDR2 are ENHRY and SYGVKD. Trimming removed 3 bases from V and 1 base from J, with 6 bases in between. CDR3 coding DNA: TGTGCCATCAGTGACACAGCGAACACTGAAGCTTTCTTT. Amino acids: CAISDTANTEAFF.

This clonotype was detected many times. CDR3 residues: CASRDRGRSVGYGYTF. CDR3 DNA: TGTGCCAGCAGAGACAGGGGGCGCTCTGTCGGCTATGGCTACACCTTC. The chain employs TRBV6-4 and TRBJ1-2; 10 bases are shared with TRBD1. J was trimmed by 4 bases and V by 6 bases; bases with no gene match: 11. The germline CDR1 and CDR2 sequences are MRHNA and SNTAGT. CDR3 length equals 16 residues.

There are many counts of this clonotype. The chain employs TRBV6-8 and TRBJ2-1, with 11 bases identical to TRBD2. The trim removed 6 bases at V and 8 bases at J, leaving 9 bases unmatched. CDR1 and CDR2 (germline): MNHGY, SAAAGT. The CDR3 sequence is 15 residues long. The CDR3: CASRLAGERFDEQFF. CDR3 nucleotides: TGTGCCAGCAGACTAGCGGGAGAAAGATTCGATGAGCAGTTCTTC.

Many counts were recorded for this clonotype. The chain joins TRBV7-2 to TRBJ2-3; the D is unclear. V gave up 0 bases and J gave up 4 bases, with 8 bases separating them. The length of the CDR3 is 14 residues. Germline CDR1 reads SGHTA; CDR2 reads FQGNSA. CDR3 DNA sequence: TGTGCCAGCAGCTTAGCTTGGGGTCCAGATACGCAGTATTTT. Its translation: CASSLAWGPDTQYF.

This clonotype is deemed medium-sized. J is TRBJ1-6 and V is TRBV27; no clear D gene. The germline V gene encodes CDR1 MNHEY and CDR2 SMNVEV (reference sequence). V gave up 3 bases and J gave up 4 bases, with 7 bases separating them. This CDR3 comprises 14 residues. The CDR3 DNA reads as TGTGCCAGCAGTTTCTTGGATTATAATTCACCCCTCCACTTT. Translated: CASSFLDYNSPLHF.

This clonotype was detected ten times or more. This rearrangement joins TRBV27 to TRBJ2-1, with D perhaps assigned TRBD1 or TRBD2 (6 bases each). The CDR3 extends over 13 amino acids. With 7 bases removed from V and 8 bases from J, the gap between germline ends came to 15 bases. Per the germline V gene, CDR1 is MNHEY and CDR2 is SMNVEV (reference sequence). Written as DNA, the CDR3 is TGTGCCAGCACCCTGACCGGGGGCTATGAGCAGTTCTTC. This gives the protein CASTLTGGYEQFF.

About this clonotype itself: The junction departs from germline at one end; a sequencing error may be responsible. This chain joins TRBV24-1 and TRBJ2-1; 9 bases agree with TRBD1. CDR1 and CDR2 (germline): KGHDR, SFDVKD. The CDR3 extends over 14 amino acids. In DNA, the CDR3 is TGTGCCACCAGTGATCCGGACAGGGGCAATGAGCAGCTCTTC. This translates into CATSDPDRGNEQLF.

This clonotype was recorded many times. The chain is built from TRBV28 and TRBJ2-2; no firm D call. The ends were cut back, 10 bases at V and 2 bases at J, with 11 bases in the middle. Germline CDR1 and CDR2: MDHEN and SYDVKM. The CDR3 contains 13 residues. The CDR3 loop is CATLGSNTGELFF. The DNA of the CDR3 is TGTGCCACCCTGGGTAGCAACACCGGGGAGCTGTTTTTT.

At least ten counts were recorded for this clonotype. The V gene is TRBV28, the J gene TRBJ2-7; TRBD2 matches 8 bases. Germline CDR1 MDHEN, CDR2 SYDVKM. V dropped 6 bases and J dropped 2; count of bases not matched to a gene: 9. The CDR3 loop spans 15 amino acids. CDR3 sequence reads: CASRVFREGPYEQYF. The CDR3 nucleotides read TGTGCCAGCAGAGTGTTTCGGGAGGGCCCCTACGAGCAGTACTTC. Using reference TRBV28 and TRBJ2-7 for the parts outside the CDR3, the full variable domain is DVKVTQSSRYLVKRTGEKVFLECVQDMDHENMFWYRQDPGLGLRLIYFSYDVKMKEKGDIPEGYSVSREKKERFSLILESASTNQTSMYLCASRVFREGPYEQYFGPGTRLTVT.

This clonotype was seen at least ten times. The chain joins TRBV6-2 or TRBV6-3 to TRBJ1-2; possible D gene TRBD1, 6 bases. The CDR3 totals 12 residues. V lost 4 bases, J lost 8 bases, and 11 bases lay in between. Germline V gene lookup returns CDR1 MNHEY and CDR2 SVGEGT. CDR3 residues: CASSFGGGGYTF. DNA for the CDR3: TGTGCCAGCAGTTTCGGAGGGGGGGGCTACACCTTC.

This clonotype was seen only a few times. The chain joins TRBV12-3 or TRBV12-4 to TRBJ2-1; 10 nucleotides line up with TRBD2. The CDR3 extends over 16 amino acids. Germline trimming cut 6 bases from V and 0 bases from J; bases unmatched to any gene: 5. The CDR3 nucleotides read TGTGCCAGCAGAGGACTAGCGGCAAGCTCCTACAATGAGCAGTTCTTC. Translation: CASRGLAASSYNEQFF.

The V call is TRBV20-1, the J call TRBJ2-7; TRBD2 matches 9 bases. The junction had 11 bases not matched to a gene; V was cut back by 0 bases and J by 5 bases. The V gene's germline CDR1 is DFQATT and CDR2 SNEGSKA (reference sequence). The CDR3 totals 16 residues. The CDR3 coding sequence is TGCAGTGCTAGAGATAGGAGCGGGAGGACCGCCAACGAGCAGTACTTC. Protein product: CSARDRSGRTANEQYF.

In this sample, this clonotype turned up many times. The genes are TRBV19 and TRBJ1-5; no definite D call. Trimming removed 4 bases from V and 4 bases from J, with 11 bases in between. In germline, CDR1 is LNHDA, CDR2 SQIVND (reference sequence). The CDR3 extends over 14 amino acids. CDR3 nucleotide sequence: TGTGCCAGTAGTACGCTAAGTGGAAATCAGCCCCAGCATTTT. As protein: CASSTLSGNQPQHF.